A selection of T cell receptor beta chains follows, all from one sample in a study of blood T cell repertoires in COVID-19. Clones were read by immunoSEQ multiplex PCR, and TCRdb kept only the in-frame ones, dropping some. The sample shows 200,000 to 250,000 clones, around 86% of them seen only once. Sequencing was performed on PBMCs or T cells enriched from blood (not recorded which). The source is a woman between 45 and 65 years old who had recovered from COVID-19. CDR3s include the opening cysteine and the closing phenylalanine or tryptophan. The D gene is left open where the match is weak. A clone size is listed for some rows: how often the clone was seen (once, few, many), or a class if it is expanded.

J gene | V gene | clone size | D gene | CDR3 protein | CDR3 DNA
TRBJ1-1 | TRBV29-1 | . | . | CSVQGKGTEAFF | TGCAGCGTCCAGGGAAAAGGTACTGAAGCTTTCTTT
TRBJ2-7 | TRBV30 | . | TRBD1 | CAWDPGTGGYEQYF | TGTGCCTGGGACCCCGGGACAGGTGGGTACGAGCAGTACTTC
TRBJ1-4 | TRBV20-1 | . | TRBD1 | CSAGDREKLFF | TGCAGTGCGGGGGACAGAGAAAAACTGTTTTTT
TRBJ2-3 | TRBV7-2 | . | . | CASSLDRGTDTQYF | TGTGCCAGCAGCTTAGACCGGGGGACAGATACGCAGTATTTT
TRBJ1-1 | TRBV28 | . | . | CASSPAPRGYTEAFF | TGTGCCAGCAGCCCCGCCCCGCGGGGCTACACTGAAGCTTTCTTT
TRBJ1-1 | TRBV7-2 | once | TRBD1 | CASSYDRGPTEAFF | TGTGCCAGCAGCTATGACAGGGGGCCCACTGAAGCTTTCTTT
TRBJ2-7 | TRBV6-1 | . | TRBD2 | CASSETSGPQYEQYF | TGTGCCAGCAGTGAGACTAGCGGCCCCCAGTACGAGCAGTACTTC
TRBJ2-3 | TRBV3-1/TRBV3-2 | few | . | CASSQERDWPTDTQYF | TGTGCCAGCAGCCAGGAACGGGACTGGCCCACTGATACGCAGTATTTT
TRBJ2-5 | TRBV18 | . | . | CASSLSAGTETQYF | TGTGCCAGCTCACTGTCGGCGGGAACAGAGACCCAGTACTTC
TRBJ1-2 | TRBV29-1 | . | . | CSSLEGVYGYTF | TGCAGCTCCCTTGAGGGTGTCTATGGCTACACCTTC
TRBJ2-5 | TRBV5-5 | . | TRBD2 | CASSLEVAGTQETQYF | TGTGCCAGCAGCTTGGAGGTAGCGGGTACACAAGAGACCCAGTACTTC
TRBJ1-1 | TRBV18 | . | TRBD1 | CASSPLGTGGNTEAFF | TGTGCCAGCTCACCACTGGGGACAGGGGGCAACACTGAAGCTTTCTTT